This TCR beta chain came from a study of beta chain features in type 1 diabetes. About the research overall: On cell yields, gender and age, patients and healthy donors were similar.

The V gene end was trimmed by 8 bases and the J gene end by 8 bases; junction bases not matched to a gene: 13. Germline CDR1 reads MNHEY; CDR2 reads SMNVEV (reference sequence). There are 14 residues in the CDR3. A word on this clone: As yet, its antigen is unknown.

Expressed TCRB transcripts were sequenced, since all the RNA that had been isolated was reverse transcribed. Sequenced by immunoSEQ multiplex PCR; TCRdb stores in-frame clones only, minus some. The data show 400,000 or so clones, roughly a tenth seen once. Findings of the study overall: There was a moderate but significant shortening of TCRB CDR3s in all four CD4+ subsets of Type 1 diabetes patients.

This receptor was taken from a man aged 30-40 years with type 1 diabetes. This chain connects TRBV27 to TRBJ1-2; 8 positions match TRBD1. The sequenced material came from central memory CD4+ T cells from blood. The chain's CDR3 is CASAEIDRGDGYTF. CDR3 in DNA: TGTGCCAGCGCAGAGATCGACAGGGGCGACGGCTACACCTTC.